This T cell receptor beta chain was identified during a study of identifying expanded T cells in peripheral blood. Looked up from germline, CDR1 is LNHDA and CDR2 is SQIVND (reference sequence). The CDR3 is 16 residues long. V lost 4 bases, J lost 3 bases, and 11 bases stayed unmatched. The protocol was immunoSEQ multiplex PCR, while the TCRdb copy is restricted to in-frame clones and leaves out a portion. The top ten hold about 18% of the sample, which has tens of thousands of clones, around 84% seen once. Collection occurred without any documented infections or immune events in donors. The TCR sequence derives from a person between 18 and 69 years old in good health. The chain couples TRBV19 to TRBJ2-7, with 8 bases identical to TRBD2. Source material: blood. In nucleotides, the CDR3 is TGTGCCAGTAGTAGTAACACCGGGACTAGAGTCTACGAGCAGTACTTC. This translates into CASSSNTGTRVYEQYF.